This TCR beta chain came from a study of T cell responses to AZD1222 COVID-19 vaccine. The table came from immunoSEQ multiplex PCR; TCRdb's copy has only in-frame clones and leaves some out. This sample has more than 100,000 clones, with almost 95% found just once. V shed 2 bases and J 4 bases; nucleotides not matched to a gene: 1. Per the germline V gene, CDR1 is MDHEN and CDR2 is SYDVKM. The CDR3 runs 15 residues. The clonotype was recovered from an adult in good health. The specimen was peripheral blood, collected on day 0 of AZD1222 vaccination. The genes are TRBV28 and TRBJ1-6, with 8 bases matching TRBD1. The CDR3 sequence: CASSLGQGYNSPLHF. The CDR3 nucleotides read TGTGCCAGCAGTTTAGGACAGGGTTATAATTCACCCCTCCACTTT.